Listed here are 14 T cell receptor beta chains from one sample, sequenced in a study of EBV T-cell therapy then PD-1 blockade in nasopharyngeal carcinoma. Their specific antigens are unknown. The assay was immunoSEQ multiplex PCR, and TCRdb's table has in-frame clones only and misses some. The profile shows under 20,000 clones, roughly 84% of them singletons. The treatment is: AdE1-LMPpoly-expanded autologous EBV-specific T-cell therapy followed by anti-PD-1 nivolumab. The source material was CD8+ T cells from blood, sampled at roughly day 32 from a patient whose treatment included autologous EBV-specific T cells and nivolumab. The receptors originated from a man aged 40-55 years with nasopharyngeal carcinoma.

V usage is TRBV14 and J usage is TRBJ2-7; D is ambiguous. The CDR3 has 11 residues. V lost 1 base to trimming and J lost 2 bases, with 0 bases between them. Germline CDR1 is SGHDN and CDR2 is FVKESK. The CDR3 protein is CASSQAYEQYF. In nucleotides, the CDR3 is TGTGCCAGCAGCCAAGCCTACGAGCAGTACTTC.

This rearrangement joins TRBV7-8 to TRBJ2-2, with 8 bases lining up with TRBD2. The CDR3 loop spans 18 amino acids. The V gene end was trimmed by 1 base and the J gene end by 4 bases; junction bases not matched to a gene: 11. Germline loops: CDR1 SGHVS, CDR2 FQNEAQ. This CDR3 reads CASSLEVRTSHATGELFF. Here the CDR3 DNA reads TGTGCCAGCAGCTTAGAGGTCCGGACTAGCCATGCCACCGGGGAGCTGTTTTTT.

The V call is TRBV27, the J call TRBJ2-7; possibly TRBD1 for D (6 bases). V was trimmed by 4 bases and J by 0 bases, leaving 10 bases between them. Germline lookup yields CDR1 MNHEY and CDR2 SMNVEV (reference sequence). The CDR3 is made up of 14 amino acids. The CDR3 spells CASSWAGDSYEQYF. DNA for the CDR3: TGTGCCAGCAGTTGGGCAGGGGACTCCTACGAGCAGTACTTC.

The chain combines TRBV7-3 with TRBJ2-3; unclear D gene. Germline lookup yields CDR1 SGHTA and CDR2 FQGTGA. With 6 bases removed from V and 2 bases from J, the gap between germline ends came to 3 bases. The CDR3 runs 11 residues. CDR3 amino acids: CASSSTDTQYF. CDR3 sequence (DNA): TGTGCCAGCAGTTCCACAGATACGCAGTATTTT.

The chain employs TRBV7-2 and TRBJ2-1; no definite D call. Deletions cut 4 bases from V and 2 bases from J, with 12 bases between. The CDR3 contains 15 residues. CDR1 and CDR2 from the germline V gene are SGHTA and FQGNSA. The CDR3 sequence: CASSSGLWTYNEQFF. The CDR3 DNA sequence: TGTGCCAGCAGCTCCGGGCTGTGGACCTACAATGAGCAGTTCTTC.

V usage is TRBV27 and J usage is TRBJ1-2; tentative D call: TRBD1 (6 bases). CDR1 is MNHEY and CDR2 is SMNVEV in the germline V gene (reference sequence). V dropped 9 bases and J dropped 3 bases, with 11 bases sitting between them. The CDR3 contains 12 residues. The DNA for the CDR3 is TGTGCCAGTCGGGACACTCACTATGGCTACACCTTC. Translation gives CASRDTHYGYTF.

The chain carries TRBV4-3 and TRBJ1-1; D possibly corresponds to TRBD1 (5 bases). V was trimmed by 0 bases and J by 6 bases, leaving 8 bases between them. The CDR3 covers 13 residues. In germline, CDR1 is LGHNA, CDR2 YSLEER. The CDR3 spells CASSQDGRAEAFF. CDR3 sequence (DNA): TGCGCCAGCAGCCAAGATGGCAGGGCTGAAGCTTTCTTT.

The V and J genes are TRBV9 and TRBJ1-2, with D unresolved. Germline lookup yields CDR1 SGDLS and CDR2 YYNGEE. This CDR3 spans 13 amino acids. The germline V and J ends were trimmed by 0 bases and 8 bases, with 11 bases remaining between them. The CDR3 sequence is CASSVGKWKGYTF. CDR3 sequence (DNA): TGTGCCAGCAGCGTAGGGAAGTGGAAGGGCTACACCTTC.

The CDR3 loop reads CASSGREGVRVNEQFF. The CDR3 DNA is TGTGCCAGCAGCGGCAGGGAAGGGGTCCGGGTCAATGAGCAGTTCTTC. V and J are TRBV9 and TRBJ2-1; possible D gene TRBD1, 5 bases. The CDR3 is 16 amino acids. Germline V gene data show CDR1 as SGDLS and CDR2 as YYNGEE. Trimming took off 3 bases at V and 6 bases at J, with 19 bases between the two ends.

The V and J genes are TRBV5-4 and TRBJ2-3, with 13 nucleotides matching TRBD2. Germline loops: CDR1 SGHNT, CDR2 YYREEE (reference sequence). This CDR3 has 16 amino acids. The V and J ends lost 4 bases and 5 bases, in that order; junction bases with no gene match: 7. The CDR3 is CASSVTSGGLVDTQYF. The CDR3, as DNA: TGTGCCAGCAGCGTGACTAGCGGGGGGTTAGTAGATACGCAGTATTTT.

The rearrangement links TRBV13 to TRBJ1-6; 7 bases are a match to TRBD1. This CDR3 contains 17 residues. Germline lookup yields CDR1 PRHDT and CDR2 FYEKMQ (reference sequence). The ends lost 5 bases at V and 6 bases at J; junction bases unmatched: 13. The CDR3 protein is CASSPSSRGGPNSPLHF. Written as DNA, the CDR3 is TGTGCCAGCAGCCCCTCAAGCCGAGGGGGCCCTAATTCACCCCTCCACTTT.

This rearrangement joins TRBV4-1 to TRBJ2-3; D perhaps matches TRBD1 (5 bases). V dropped 4 bases and J dropped 0 bases, with 11 bases sitting between them. Per germline, CDR1 MGHRA and CDR2 YSYEKL. The CDR3 extends over 15 amino acids. CDR3 loop: CASSPGASSTDTQYF. The CDR3, as DNA: TGCGCCAGCAGCCCTGGGGCGAGTAGCACAGATACGCAGTATTTT.

The chain recombines TRBV4-3 with TRBJ1-1; D remains ambiguous. Trimming removed 3 bases at V and 5 bases at J, with 16 bases between. CDR1 LGHNA and CDR2 YSLEER come from the germline V gene. The CDR3 sequence is 15 residues long. CDR3 nucleotides: TGCGCCAGCAGCCAGGTGGGCGGAGGAGGGACTGAAGCTTTCTTT. It encodes CASSQVGGGGTEAFF.

Notes on this clone: The same CDR3 arises from other DNA sequences in this sample as well. The J gene is TRBJ2-5, the V gene TRBV6-1; 10 bases are shared with TRBD2. Germline lookup yields CDR1 MNHNS and CDR2 SASEGT. V dropped 3 bases and J dropped 5; count of bases not matched to a gene: 6. This CDR3 contains 15 residues. The CDR3 coding sequence is TGTGCCAGCAGTGAGGTAGCGGGGGGTCAGGAGACCCAGTACTTC. Its protein product is CASSEVAGGQETQYF.